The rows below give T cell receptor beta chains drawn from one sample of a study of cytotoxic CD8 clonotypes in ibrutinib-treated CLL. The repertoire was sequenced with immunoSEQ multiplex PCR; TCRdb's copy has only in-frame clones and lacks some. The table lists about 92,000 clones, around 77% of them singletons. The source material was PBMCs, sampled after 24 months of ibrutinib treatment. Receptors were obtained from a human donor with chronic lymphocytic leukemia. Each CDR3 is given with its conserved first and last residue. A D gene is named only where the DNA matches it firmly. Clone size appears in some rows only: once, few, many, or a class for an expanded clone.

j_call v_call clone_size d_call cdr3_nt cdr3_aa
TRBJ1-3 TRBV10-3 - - TGTGCCATCAGCGCTGGGGGAAACACCATATATTTT CAISAGGNTIYF
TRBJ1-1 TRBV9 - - TGTGCCAGCAGCGCGGGGGGGAGAACTGAAGCTTTCTTT CASSAGGRTEAFF
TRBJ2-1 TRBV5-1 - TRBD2 TGCGCCAGCAGGGAAGCGGGAGGGTCCTACAATGAGCAGTTCTTC CASREAGGSYNEQFF
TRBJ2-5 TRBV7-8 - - TGTGCCAGCAGCTTAGAGGGACTTACTGTAGAGACCCAGTACTTC CASSLEGLTVETQYF
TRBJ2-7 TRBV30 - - TGTGCCTGGAGTCCCCTTACGGGCCGGGGGTGGGGGTACTTC CAWSPLTGRGWGYF
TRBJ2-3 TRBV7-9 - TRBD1 TGTGCCAGCATCGGACAGGGGGCCGATACGCAGTATTTT CASIGQGADTQYF
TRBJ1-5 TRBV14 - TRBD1 TGTGCCAGCACCCACAGGGGGATTAGCAATCAGCCCCAGCATTTT CASTHRGISNQPQHF
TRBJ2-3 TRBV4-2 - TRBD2 TGTGCCAGCAGCCGTGGGACTAGCGGAAGCACAGATACGCAGTATTTT CASSRGTSGSTDTQYF
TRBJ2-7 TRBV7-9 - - TGTGCCAGCAGCTTAACAGGGGGGGCTAGTAGCTACGAGCAGTACTTC CASSLTGGASSYEQYF
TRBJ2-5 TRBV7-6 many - TGTGCCAGCAGCTTTGGCAGGCAAGAGACCCAGTACTTC CASSFGRQETQYF
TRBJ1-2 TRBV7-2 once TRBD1 TGTGCCAGCAGCTTTAGCCTGACAGGGGAAGGCTACACCTTC CASSFSLTGEGYTF
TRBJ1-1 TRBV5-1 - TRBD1 TGCGCCAGCAGCCCTAGGACAGGAATGAACACTGAAGCTTTCTTT CASSPRTGMNTEAFF
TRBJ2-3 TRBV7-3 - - TGTGCCAGCAGCCCCCGGGGCACAGATACGCAGTATTTT CASSPRGTDTQYF
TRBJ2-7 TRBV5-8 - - TGTGCCAGCAGCTTACCCTCCGAGCAGTACTTC CASSLPSEQYF
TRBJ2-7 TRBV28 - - TGTGCCAGCAATAAGAGGGAGGTATCCTACGAGCAGTACTTC CASNKREVSYEQYF
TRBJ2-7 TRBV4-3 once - TGCGCCAGCAGCAGCCTCCGCGGGATCTACGAGCAGTACTTC CASSSLRGIYEQYF
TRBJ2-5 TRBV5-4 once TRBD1 TGTGCCAGCAGCTCTGACAGGGGGTCCCAAGAGACCCAGTACTTC CASSSDRGSQETQYF
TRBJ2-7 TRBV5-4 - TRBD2 TGTGCCAGCAGCACCAACCGGGGGGTGGGGCAGTACTTC CASSTNRGVGQYF
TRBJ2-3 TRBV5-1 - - TGCGCCAGCAGCCCGGTCCCGACAGATACGCAGTATTTT CASSPVPTDTQYF
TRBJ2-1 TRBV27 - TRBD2 TGTGCCAGCAGTTTGACTAGCCCATACAATGAGCAGTTCTTC CASSLTSPYNEQFF
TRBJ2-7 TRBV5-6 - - TGTGCCAGCAGCTCCGGCTGGCGATCCTACGAGCAGTACTTC CASSSGWRSYEQYF
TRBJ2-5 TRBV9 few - TGTGCCAGCAGCGTAAAAGGGTGGGAGACCCAGTACTTC CASSVKGWETQYF
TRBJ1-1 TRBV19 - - TGTGCCAGTAGTATCCAGGGCTGGACTGAAGCTTTCTTT CASSIQGWTEAFF
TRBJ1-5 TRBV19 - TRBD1 TGTGCCAGTAGTATGCTAGGGGGCCATCAGCCCCAGCATTTT CASSMLGGHQPQHF
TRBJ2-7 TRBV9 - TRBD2 TGTGCCAGCAGCGTTTCAGGCGGGAGCTACGAGCAGTACTTC CASSVSGGSYEQYF
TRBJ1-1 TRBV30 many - TGTGCCTGGAGTCGGACAAAGAACACTGAAGCTTTCTTT CAWSRTKNTEAFF
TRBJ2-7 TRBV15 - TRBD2 TGTGCCACCAGCAGTACTGCGAGACTAGCGGGGGATTTGGAGCAGTACTTC CATSSTARLAGDLEQYF
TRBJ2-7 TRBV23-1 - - TGCGCCAGCCCTTCCCTACAAAATTACGAGCAGTACTTC CASPSLQNYEQYF
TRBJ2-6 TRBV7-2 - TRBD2 TGTGCCAGCAGCTTGGGACTATCCTCTGGGGCCAACGTCCTGACTTTC CASSLGLSSGANVLTF
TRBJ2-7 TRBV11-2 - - TGTGCCAGCAGCCGGTATACGGACGAGCAGTACTTC CASSRYTDEQYF
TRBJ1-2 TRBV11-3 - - TGTGCCAGCAGCTTAGCACAGGGTGCTGGCTACACCTTC CASSLAQGAGYTF
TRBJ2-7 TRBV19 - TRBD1 TGTGCCAGTAGTACCGACAGGGAACTCGGCGAGCAGTACTTC CASSTDRELGEQYF